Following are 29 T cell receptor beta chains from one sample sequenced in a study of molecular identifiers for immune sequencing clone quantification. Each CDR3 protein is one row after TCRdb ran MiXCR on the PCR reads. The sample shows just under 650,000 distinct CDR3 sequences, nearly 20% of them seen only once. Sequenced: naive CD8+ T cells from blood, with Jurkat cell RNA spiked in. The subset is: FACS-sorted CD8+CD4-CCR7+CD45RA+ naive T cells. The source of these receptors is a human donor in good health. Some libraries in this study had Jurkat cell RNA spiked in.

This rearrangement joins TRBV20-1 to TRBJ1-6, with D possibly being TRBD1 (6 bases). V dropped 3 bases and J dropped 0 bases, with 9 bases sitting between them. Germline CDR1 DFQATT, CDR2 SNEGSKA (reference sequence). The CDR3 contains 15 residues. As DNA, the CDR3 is TGCAGTGCTAGTCCAGGGGACTCCTATAATTCACCCCTCCACTTT. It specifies CSASPGDSYNSPLHF.

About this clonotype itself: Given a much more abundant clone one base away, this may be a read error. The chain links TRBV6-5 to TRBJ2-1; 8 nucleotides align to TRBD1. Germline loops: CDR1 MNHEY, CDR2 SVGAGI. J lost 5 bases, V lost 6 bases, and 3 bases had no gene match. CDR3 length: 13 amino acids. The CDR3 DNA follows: TGTGCCAGCAGGGAGGACAGGGACAATGAGCAGTTCTTC. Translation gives CASREDRDNEQFF.

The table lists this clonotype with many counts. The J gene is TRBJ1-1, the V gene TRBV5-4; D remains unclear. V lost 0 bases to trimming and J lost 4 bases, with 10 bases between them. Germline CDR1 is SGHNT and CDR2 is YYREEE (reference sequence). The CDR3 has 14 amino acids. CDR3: CASSLAIGFTEAFF. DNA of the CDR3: TGTGCCAGCAGCTTGGCAATAGGGTTCACTGAAGCTTTCTTT.

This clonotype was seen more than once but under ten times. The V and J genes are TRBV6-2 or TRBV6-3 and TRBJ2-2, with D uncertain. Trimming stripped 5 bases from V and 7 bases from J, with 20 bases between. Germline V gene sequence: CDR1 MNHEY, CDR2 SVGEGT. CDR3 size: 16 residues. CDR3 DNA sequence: TGTGCCAGCAGTAATGGCACATTTGGAAAAAGCGGGGAGCTGTTTTTT. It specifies CASSNGTFGKSGELFF.

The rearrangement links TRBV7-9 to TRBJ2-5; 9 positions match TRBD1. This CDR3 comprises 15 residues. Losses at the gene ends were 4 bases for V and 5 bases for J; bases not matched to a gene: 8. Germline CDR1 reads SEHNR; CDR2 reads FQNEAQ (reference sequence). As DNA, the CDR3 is TGTGCCAGCAGCTCAACAGGGGGCCAAACGGAGACCCAGTACTTC. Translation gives CASSSTGGQTETQYF.

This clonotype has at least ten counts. Written as DNA, the CDR3 is TGCGCCAGCAGCCAAGACTATCAGGATACGCAGTATTTT. It yields the protein CASSQDYQDTQYF. This sequence joins TRBV4-1 and TRBJ2-3; D ambiguous. The germline V and J ends were trimmed by 0 bases and 6 bases, with 7 bases remaining between them. The CDR3 is 13 amino acids. CDR1 and CDR2 (germline): MGHRA, YSYEKL.

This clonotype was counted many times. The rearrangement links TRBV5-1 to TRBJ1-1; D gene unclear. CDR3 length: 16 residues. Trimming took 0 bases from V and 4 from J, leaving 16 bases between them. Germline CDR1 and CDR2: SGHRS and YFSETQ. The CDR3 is CASSLEGGAWGTEAFF. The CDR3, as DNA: TGCGCCAGCAGCTTGGAGGGCGGAGCTTGGGGCACTGAAGCTTTCTTT.

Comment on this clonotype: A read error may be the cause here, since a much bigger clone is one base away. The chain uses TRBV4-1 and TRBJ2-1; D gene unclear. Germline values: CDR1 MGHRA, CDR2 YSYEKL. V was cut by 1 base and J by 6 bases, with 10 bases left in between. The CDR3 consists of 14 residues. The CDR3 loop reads CASSQGIPLNEQFF. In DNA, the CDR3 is TGCGCCAGCAGCCAAGGGATCCCCCTCAATGAGCAGTTCTTC.

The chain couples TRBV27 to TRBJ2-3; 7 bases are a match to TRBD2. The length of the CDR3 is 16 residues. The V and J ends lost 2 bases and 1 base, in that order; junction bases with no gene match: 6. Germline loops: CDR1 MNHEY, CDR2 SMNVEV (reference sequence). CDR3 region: CASSLGAGEGTDTQYF. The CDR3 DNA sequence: TGTGCCAGCAGTTTAGGGGCGGGGGAGGGCACAGATACGCAGTATTTT.

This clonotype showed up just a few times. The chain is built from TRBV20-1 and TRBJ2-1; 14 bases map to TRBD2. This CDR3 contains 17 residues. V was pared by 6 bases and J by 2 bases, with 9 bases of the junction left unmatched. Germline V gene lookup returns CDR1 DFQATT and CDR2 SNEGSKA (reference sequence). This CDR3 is CSAPGTSGSIPYNEQFF. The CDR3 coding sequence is TGCAGTGCCCCCGGGACTAGCGGGAGTATCCCCTACAATGAGCAGTTCTTC.

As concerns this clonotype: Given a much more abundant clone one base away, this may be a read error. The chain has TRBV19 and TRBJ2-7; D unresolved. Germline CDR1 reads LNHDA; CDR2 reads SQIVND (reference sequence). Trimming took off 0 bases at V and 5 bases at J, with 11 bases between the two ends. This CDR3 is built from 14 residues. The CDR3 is CASSIDPQENEQYF. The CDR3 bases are TGTGCCAGTAGTATAGACCCCCAGGAGAACGAGCAGTACTTC.

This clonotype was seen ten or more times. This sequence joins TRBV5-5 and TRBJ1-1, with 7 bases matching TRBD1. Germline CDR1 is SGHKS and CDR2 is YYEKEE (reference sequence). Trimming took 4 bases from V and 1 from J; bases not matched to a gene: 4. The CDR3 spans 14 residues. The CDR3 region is CASSAGQANTEAFF. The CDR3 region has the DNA TGTGCCAGCAGCGCCGGACAGGCGAACACTGAAGCTTTCTTT.

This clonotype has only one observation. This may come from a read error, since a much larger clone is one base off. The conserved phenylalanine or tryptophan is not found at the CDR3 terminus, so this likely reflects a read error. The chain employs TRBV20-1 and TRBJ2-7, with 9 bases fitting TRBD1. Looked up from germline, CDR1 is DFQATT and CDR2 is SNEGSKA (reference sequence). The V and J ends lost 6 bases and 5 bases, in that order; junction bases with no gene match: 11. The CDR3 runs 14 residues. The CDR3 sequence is CSASPGQGWNEQYS. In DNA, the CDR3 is TGCAGTGCATCTCCGGGACAGGGCTGGAACGAGCAGTACTCC.

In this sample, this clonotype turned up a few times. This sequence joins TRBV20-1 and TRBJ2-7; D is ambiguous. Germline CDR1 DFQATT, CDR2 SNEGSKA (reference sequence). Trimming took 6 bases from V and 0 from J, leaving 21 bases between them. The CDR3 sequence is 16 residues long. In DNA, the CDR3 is TGCAGTGCCCCACCCCCAGGCGGAGTGCCCTCCTACGAGCAGTACTTC. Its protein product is CSAPPPGGVPSYEQYF.

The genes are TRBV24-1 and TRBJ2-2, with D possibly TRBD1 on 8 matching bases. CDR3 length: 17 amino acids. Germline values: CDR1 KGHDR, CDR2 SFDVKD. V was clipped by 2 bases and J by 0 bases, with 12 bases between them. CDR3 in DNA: TGTGCCACCAGTGATTCTACAGGGGGGGCGAACACCGGGGAGCTGTTTTTT. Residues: CATSDSTGGANTGELFF.

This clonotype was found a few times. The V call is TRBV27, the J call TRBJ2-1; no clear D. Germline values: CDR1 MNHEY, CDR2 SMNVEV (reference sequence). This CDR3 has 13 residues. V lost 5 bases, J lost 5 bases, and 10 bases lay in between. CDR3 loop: CASSPYDDNEQFF. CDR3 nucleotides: TGTGCCAGCAGTCCCTACGACGACAATGAGCAGTTCTTC.

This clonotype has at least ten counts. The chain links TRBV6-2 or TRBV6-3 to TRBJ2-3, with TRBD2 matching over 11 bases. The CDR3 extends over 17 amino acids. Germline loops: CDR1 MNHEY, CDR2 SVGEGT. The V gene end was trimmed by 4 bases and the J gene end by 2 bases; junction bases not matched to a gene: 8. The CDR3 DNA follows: TGTGCCAGCAGTTCCGTCGGACTAGCGGGCAACACAGATACGCAGTATTTT. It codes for CASSSVGLAGNTDTQYF.

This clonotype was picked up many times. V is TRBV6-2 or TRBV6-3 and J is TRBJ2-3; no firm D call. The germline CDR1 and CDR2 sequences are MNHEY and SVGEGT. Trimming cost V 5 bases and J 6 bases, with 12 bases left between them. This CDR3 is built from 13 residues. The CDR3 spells CASSAQIPDTQYF. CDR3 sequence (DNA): TGTGCCAGCAGTGCACAAATCCCCGATACGCAGTATTTT.

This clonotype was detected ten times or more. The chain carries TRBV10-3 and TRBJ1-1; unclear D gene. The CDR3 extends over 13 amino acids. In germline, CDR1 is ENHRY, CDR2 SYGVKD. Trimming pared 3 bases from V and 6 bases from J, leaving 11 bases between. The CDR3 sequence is CAISDYEGAEAFF. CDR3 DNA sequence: TGTGCCATCAGTGATTATGAGGGCGCTGAAGCTTTCTTT.

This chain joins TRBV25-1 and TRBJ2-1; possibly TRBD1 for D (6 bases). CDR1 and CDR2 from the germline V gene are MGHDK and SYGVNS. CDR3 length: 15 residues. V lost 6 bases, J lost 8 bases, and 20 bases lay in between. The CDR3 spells CASSPPTDRSYEQFF. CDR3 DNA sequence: TGTGCCAGCAGCCCGCCCACCGACAGGTCTTATGAGCAGTTCTTC.

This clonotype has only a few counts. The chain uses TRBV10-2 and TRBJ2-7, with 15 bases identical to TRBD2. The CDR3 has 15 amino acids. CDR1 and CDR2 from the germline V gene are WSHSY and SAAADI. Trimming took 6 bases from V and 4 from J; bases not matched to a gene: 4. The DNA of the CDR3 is TGCGCCAGCAGCCATGGACTAGCGGGAGGGTACGAGCAGTACTTC. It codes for CASSHGLAGGYEQYF.

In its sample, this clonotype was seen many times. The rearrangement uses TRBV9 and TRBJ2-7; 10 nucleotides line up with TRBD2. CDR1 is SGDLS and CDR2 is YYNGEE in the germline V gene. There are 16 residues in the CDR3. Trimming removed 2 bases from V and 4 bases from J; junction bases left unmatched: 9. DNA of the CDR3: TGTGCCAGCAGCGTGTCAGCGGGAGGGCCAATTTACGAGCAGTACTTC. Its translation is CASSVSAGGPIYEQYF.

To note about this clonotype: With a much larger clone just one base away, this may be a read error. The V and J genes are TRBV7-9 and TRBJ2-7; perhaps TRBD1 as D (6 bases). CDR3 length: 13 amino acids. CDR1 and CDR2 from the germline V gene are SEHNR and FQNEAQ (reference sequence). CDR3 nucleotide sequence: TGTGCCTGCAGCCCCAAACAGGGTTACGAGCAGTACTTC. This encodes CACSPKQGYEQYF.

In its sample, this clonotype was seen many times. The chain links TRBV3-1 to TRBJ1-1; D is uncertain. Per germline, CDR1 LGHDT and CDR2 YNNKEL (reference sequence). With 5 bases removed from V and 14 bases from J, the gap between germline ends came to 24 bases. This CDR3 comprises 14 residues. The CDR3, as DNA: TGTGCCAGCAGCGGCGAGGACGGATCCCTCATGTGGTTCTTT. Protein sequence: CASSGEDGSLMWFF.

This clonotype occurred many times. As DNA, the CDR3 is TGTGCCAGCAGCTTGGACAGGGCCAATGAAAAACTGTTTTTT. Its protein product is CASSLDRANEKLFF. The chain couples TRBV5-4 to TRBJ1-4; a possible D gene is TRBD1 (6 bases). V shed 0 bases and J shed 5 bases, with 8 bases lying between them. The CDR3 loop spans 14 amino acids. CDR1 SGHNT and CDR2 YYREEE come from the germline V gene (reference sequence). The full variable domain, its missing parts supplied by reference TRBV5-4 and TRBJ1-4, is ETGVTQSPTHLIKTRGQQVTLRCSSQSGHNTVSWYQQALGQGPQFIFQYYREEENGRGNFPPRFSGLQFPNYSSELNVNALELDDSALYLCASSLDRANEKLFFGSGTQLSVL.

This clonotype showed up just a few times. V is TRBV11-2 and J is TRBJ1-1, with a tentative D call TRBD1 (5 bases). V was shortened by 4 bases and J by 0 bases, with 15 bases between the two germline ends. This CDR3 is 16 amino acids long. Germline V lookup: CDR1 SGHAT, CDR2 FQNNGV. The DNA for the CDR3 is TGTGCCAGCAGCTCCAGGGCGGGGATGATGAACACTGAAGCTTTCTTT. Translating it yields CASSSRAGMMNTEAFF.

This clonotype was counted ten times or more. The CDR3 region has the DNA TGTGCCATCAGTGAGCCAAGCAGGGGGGCTAACTATGGCTACACCTTC. It is translated as CAISEPSRGANYGYTF. V is TRBV10-3 and J is TRBJ1-2, with 7 bases matching TRBD1. The CDR3 sequence is 16 residues long. V lost 2 bases and J lost 0; bases outside the gene matches: 6. Germline CDR1 and CDR2: ENHRY and SYGVKD.

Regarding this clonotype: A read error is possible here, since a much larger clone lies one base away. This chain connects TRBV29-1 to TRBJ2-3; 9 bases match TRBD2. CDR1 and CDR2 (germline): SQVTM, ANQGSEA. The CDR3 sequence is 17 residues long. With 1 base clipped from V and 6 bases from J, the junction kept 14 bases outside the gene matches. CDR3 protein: CSVEGGVGGGAADTQYF. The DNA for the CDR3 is TGCAGCGTTGAAGGGGGGGTAGGCGGGGGGGCCGCTGATACGCAGTATTTT.

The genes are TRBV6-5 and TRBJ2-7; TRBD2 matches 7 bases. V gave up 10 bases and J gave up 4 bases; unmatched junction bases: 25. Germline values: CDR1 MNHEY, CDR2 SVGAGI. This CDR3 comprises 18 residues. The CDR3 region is CANMDRRERFRNGYEQYF. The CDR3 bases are TGTGCCAACATGGATAGGCGGGAGAGGTTTAGGAATGGTTACGAGCAGTACTTC.